This TCR beta chain was sequenced during a study of blood T cell repertoires in COVID-19. V lost 0 bases, J lost 8 bases, and 18 bases lay in between. CDR1 is MNHEY, CDR2 SVGAGI, per germline. This CDR3 has 16 residues. Assay used: immunoSEQ multiplex PCR; TCRdb lists only in-frame clones, some missing. The repertoire has fewer than 450,000 clones, under 95% of them found once; the top ten carry around 3.5%. The sequenced material came from peripheral blood. The rearrangement joins TRBV6-5 to TRBJ2-3; D is uncertain. The clonotype originates from a woman younger than 35 who had recovered from COVID-19. CDR3 protein: CASSYSGGASVATQYF. Written as DNA, the CDR3 is TGTGCCAGCAGTTACTCCGGTGGAGCAAGCGTTGCTACGCAGTATTTT.